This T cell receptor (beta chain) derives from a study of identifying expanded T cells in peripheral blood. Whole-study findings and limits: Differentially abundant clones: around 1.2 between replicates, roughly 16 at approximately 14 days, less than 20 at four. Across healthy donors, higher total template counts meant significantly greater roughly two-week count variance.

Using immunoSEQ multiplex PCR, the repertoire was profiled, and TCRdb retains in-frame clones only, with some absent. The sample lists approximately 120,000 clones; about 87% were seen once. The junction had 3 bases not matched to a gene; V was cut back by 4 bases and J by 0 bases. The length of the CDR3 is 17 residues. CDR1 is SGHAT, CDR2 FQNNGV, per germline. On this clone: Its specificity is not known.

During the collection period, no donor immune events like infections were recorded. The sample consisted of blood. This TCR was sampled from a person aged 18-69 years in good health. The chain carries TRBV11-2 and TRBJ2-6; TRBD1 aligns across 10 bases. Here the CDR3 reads CASSWDRGPSGANVLTF. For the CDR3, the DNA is TGTGCCAGCAGCTGGGACAGGGGACCCTCTGGGGCCAACGTCCTGACTTTC.